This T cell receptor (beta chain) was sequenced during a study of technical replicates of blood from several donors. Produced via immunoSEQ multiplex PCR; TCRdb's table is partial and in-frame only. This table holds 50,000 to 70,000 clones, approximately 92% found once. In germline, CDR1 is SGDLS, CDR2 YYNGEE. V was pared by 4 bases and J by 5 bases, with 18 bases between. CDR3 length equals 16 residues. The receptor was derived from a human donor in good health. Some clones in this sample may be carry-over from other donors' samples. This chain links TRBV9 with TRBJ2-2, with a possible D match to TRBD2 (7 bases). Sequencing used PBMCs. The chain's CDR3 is CASSRGGGVQTGELFF. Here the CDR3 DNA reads TGTGCCAGCAGCCGAGGGGGGGGAGTACAGACCGGGGAGCTGTTTTTT.